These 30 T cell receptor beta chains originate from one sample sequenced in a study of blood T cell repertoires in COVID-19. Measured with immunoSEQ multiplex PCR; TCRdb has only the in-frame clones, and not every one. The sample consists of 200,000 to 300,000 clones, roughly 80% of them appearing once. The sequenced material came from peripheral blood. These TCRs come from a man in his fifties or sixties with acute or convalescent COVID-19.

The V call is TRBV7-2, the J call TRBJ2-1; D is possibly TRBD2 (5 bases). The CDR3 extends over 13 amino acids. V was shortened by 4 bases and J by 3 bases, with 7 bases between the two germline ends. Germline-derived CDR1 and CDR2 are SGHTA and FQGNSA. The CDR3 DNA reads TGTGCCAGCAGCTCCCGGGACTACAATGAGCAGTTCTTC. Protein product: CASSSRDYNEQFF.

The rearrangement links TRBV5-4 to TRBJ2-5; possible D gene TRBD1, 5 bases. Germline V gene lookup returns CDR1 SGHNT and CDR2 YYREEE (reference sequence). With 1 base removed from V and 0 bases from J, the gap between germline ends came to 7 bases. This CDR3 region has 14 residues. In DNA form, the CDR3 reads TGTGCCAGCAGCTTGAGACAGAACCAAGAGACCCAGTACTTC. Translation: CASSLRQNQETQYF.

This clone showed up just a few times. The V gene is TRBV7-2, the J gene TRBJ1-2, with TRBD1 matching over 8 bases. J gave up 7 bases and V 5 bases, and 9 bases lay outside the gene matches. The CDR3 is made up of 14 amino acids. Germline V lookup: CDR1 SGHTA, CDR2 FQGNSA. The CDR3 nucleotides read TGTGCCAGCAGCCCGAGGACAGGGCGGAGTGGCTACACCTTC. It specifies CASSPRTGRSGYTF.

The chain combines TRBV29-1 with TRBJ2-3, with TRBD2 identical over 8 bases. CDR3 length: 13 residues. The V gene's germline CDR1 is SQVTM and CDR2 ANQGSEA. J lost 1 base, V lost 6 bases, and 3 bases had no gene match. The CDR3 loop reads CSVFSGGTDTQYF. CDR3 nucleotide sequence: TGCAGCGTCTTTAGCGGGGGCACAGATACGCAGTATTTT.

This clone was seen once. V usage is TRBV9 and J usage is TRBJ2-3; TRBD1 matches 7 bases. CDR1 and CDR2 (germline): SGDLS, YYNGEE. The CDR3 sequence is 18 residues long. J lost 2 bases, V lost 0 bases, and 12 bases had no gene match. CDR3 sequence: CASSVAGRTGTFTDTQYF. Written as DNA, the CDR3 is TGTGCCAGCAGCGTAGCTGGAAGGACAGGTACCTTCACAGATACGCAGTATTTT.

The CDR3 is CASSSGTGAPYGYTF. CDR3 nucleotide sequence: TGTGCCAGCAGCTCCGGGACAGGGGCCCCCTATGGCTACACCTTC. The chain couples TRBV7-9 to TRBJ1-2, with 10 nucleotides matching TRBD1. Germline values: CDR1 SEHNR, CDR2 FQNEAQ (reference sequence). This CDR3 is 15 amino acids long. V dropped 4 bases and J dropped 4; count of bases not matched to a gene: 6.

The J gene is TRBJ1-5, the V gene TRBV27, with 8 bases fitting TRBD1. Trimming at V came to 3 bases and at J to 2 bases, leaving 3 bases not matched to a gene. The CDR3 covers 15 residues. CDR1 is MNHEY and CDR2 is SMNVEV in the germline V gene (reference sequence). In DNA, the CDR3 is TGTGCCAGCAGTTTGGACAGGGTGGGCAATCAGCCCCAGCATTTT. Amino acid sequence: CASSLDRVGNQPQHF.

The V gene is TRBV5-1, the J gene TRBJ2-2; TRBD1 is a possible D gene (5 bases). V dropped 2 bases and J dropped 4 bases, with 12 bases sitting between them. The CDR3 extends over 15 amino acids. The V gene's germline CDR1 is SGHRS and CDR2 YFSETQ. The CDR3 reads CASSFTGSTTGELFF. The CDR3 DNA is TGCGCCAGCAGCTTTACAGGTTCTACCACCGGGGAGCTGTTTTTT.

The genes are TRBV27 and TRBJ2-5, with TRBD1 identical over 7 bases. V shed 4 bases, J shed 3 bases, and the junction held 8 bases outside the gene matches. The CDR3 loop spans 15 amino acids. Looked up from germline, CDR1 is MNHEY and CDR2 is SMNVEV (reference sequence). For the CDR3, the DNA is TGTGCCAGCAGTTCGTGGGGGACAGTGAAAGAGACCCAGTACTTC. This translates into CASSSWGTVKETQYF.

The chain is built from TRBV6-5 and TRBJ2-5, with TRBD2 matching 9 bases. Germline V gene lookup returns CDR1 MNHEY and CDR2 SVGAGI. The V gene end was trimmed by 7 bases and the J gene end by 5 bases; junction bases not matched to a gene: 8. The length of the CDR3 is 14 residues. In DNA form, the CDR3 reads TGTGCCAGCAATCCGCGGGAGGGGGGGGAGACCCAGTACTTC. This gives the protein CASNPREGGETQYF.

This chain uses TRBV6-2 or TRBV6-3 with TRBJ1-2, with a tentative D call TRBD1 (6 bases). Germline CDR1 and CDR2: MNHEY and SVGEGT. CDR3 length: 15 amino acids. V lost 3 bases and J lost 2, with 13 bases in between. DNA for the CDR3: TGTGCCAGCAGTTATGGGGACACCTTGAACTATGGCTACACCTTC. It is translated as CASSYGDTLNYGYTF.

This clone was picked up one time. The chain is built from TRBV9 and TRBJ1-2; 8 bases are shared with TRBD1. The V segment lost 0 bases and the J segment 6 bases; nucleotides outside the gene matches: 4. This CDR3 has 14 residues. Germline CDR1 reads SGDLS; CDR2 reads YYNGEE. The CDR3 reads CASSVGQGANGYTF. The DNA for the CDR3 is TGTGCCAGCAGCGTAGGGCAGGGGGCCAATGGCTACACCTTC.

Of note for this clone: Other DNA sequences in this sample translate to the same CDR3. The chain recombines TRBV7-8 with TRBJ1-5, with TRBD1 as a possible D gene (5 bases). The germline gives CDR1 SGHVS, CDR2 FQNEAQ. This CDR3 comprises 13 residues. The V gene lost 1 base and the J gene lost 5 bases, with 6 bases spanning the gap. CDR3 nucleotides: TGTGCCAGCAGCTTAGGGGGGGATCAGCCCCAGCATTTT. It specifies CASSLGGDQPQHF.

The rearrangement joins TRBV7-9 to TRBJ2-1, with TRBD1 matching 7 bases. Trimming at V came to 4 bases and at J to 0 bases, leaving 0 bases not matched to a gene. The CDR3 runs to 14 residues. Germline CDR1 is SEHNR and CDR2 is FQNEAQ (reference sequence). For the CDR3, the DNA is TGTGCCAGCAGCTGGGACAGCTCCTACAATGAGCAGTTCTTC. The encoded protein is CASSWDSSYNEQFF.

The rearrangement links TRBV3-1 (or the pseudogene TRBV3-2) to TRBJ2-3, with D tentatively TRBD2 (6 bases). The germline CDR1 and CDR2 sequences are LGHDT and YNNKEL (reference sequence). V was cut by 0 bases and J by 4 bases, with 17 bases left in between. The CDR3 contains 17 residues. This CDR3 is CASSQDGSPSLADTQYF. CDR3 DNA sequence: TGTGCCAGCAGCCAAGACGGGAGTCCGAGCTTGGCAGATACGCAGTATTTT.

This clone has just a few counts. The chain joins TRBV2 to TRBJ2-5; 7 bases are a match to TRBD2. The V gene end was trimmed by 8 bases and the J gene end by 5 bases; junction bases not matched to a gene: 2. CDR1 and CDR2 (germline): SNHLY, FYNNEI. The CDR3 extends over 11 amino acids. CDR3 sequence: CASGRGETQYF. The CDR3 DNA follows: TGTGCCAGCGGGAGGGGTGAGACCCAGTACTTC.

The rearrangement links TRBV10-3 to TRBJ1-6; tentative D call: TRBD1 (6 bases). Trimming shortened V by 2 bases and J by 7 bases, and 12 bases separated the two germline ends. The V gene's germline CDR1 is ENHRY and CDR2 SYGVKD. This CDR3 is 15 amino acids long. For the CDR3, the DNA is TGTGCCATCAGTGAGCAGGGGATAGGCAATTCACCCCTCCACTTT. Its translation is CAISEQGIGNSPLHF.

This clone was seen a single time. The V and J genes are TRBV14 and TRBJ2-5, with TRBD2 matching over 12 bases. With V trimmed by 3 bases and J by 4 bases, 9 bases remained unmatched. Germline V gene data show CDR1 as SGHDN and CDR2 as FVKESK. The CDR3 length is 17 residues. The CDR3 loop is CASSQGASGRAGETQYF. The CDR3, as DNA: TGTGCCAGCAGCCAGGGGGCTAGCGGGAGGGCCGGAGAGACCCAGTACTTC.

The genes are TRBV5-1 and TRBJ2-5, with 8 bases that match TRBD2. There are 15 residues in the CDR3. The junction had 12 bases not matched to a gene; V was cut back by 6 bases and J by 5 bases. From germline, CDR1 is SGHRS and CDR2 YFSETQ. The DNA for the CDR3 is TGCGCCAGCAACACCCAGGGTAGCGGGATGGAGACCCAGTACTTC. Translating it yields CASNTQGSGMETQYF.

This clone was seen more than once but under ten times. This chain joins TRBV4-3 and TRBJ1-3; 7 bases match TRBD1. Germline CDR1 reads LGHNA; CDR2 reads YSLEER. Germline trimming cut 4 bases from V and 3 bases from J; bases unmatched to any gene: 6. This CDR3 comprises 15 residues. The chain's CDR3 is CASSPGQLLGNTIYF. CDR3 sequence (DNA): TGCGCCAGCAGCCCGGGACAGCTGCTTGGAAACACCATATATTTT.

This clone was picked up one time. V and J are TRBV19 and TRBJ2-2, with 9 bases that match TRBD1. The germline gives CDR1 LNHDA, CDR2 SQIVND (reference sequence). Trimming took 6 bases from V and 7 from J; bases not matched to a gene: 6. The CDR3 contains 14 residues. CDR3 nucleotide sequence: TGTGCCAGTAGACGGGACAGGGCCAACGGGGAGCTGTTTTTT. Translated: CASRRDRANGELFF.

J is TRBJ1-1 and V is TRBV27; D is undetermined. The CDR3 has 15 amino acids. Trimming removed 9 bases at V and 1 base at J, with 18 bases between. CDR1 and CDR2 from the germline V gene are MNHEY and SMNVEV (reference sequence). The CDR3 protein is CASSTLHGANTEAFF. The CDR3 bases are TGTGCCAGTTCCACCTTGCACGGAGCGAACACTGAAGCTTTCTTT.

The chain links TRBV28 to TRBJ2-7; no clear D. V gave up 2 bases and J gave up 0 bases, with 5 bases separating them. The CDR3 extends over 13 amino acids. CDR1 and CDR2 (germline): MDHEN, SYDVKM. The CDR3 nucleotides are TGTGCCAGCAGTTTACACAACTCCTACGAGCAGTACTTC. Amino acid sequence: CASSLHNSYEQYF.

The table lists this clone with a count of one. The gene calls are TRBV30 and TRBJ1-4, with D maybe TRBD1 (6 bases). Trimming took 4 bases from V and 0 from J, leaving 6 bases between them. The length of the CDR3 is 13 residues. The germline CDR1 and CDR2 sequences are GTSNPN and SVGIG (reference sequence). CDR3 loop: CAWNRATNEKLFF. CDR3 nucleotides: TGTGCCTGGAACAGGGCAACTAATGAAAAACTGTTTTTT.

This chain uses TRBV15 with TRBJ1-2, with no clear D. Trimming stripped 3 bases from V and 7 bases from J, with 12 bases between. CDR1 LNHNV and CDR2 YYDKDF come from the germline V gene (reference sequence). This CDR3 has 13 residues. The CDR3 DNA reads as TGTGCCACCAGCAGGCAGGCCCGGGGTGGCTACACCTTC. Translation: CATSRQARGGYTF. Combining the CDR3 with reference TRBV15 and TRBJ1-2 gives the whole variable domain DAMVIQNPRYQVTQFGKPVTLSCSQTLNHNVMYWYQQKSSQAPKLLFHYYDKDFNNEADTPDNFQSRRPNTSFCFLDIRSPGLGDTAMYLCATSRQARGGYTFGSGTRLTVV.

The CDR3 region is CASSIQGAGNSPLHF. In DNA form, the CDR3 reads TGTGCCAGCTCCATACAGGGGGCAGGGAATTCACCCCTCCACTTT. The chain recombines TRBV18 with TRBJ1-6, with 9 positions matching TRBD1. The junction had 7 bases not matched to a gene; V was cut back by 6 bases and J by 7 bases. CDR3 length: 15 amino acids. Germline loops: CDR1 KGHSH, CDR2 LQKENI.

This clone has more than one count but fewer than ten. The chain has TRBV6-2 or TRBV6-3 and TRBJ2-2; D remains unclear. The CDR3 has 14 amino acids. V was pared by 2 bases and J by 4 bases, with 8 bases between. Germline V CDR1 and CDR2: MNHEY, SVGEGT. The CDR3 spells CASSYRSITGELFF. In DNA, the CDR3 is TGTGCCAGCAGTTACCGGTCAATCACCGGGGAGCTGTTTTTT.

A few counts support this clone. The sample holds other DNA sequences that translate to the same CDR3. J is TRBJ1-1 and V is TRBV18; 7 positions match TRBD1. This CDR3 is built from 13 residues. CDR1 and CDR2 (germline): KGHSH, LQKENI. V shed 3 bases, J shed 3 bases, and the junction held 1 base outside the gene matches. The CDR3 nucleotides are TGTGCCAGCTCACCGCAGGGGGACACTGAAGCTTTCTTT. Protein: CASSPQGDTEAFF.

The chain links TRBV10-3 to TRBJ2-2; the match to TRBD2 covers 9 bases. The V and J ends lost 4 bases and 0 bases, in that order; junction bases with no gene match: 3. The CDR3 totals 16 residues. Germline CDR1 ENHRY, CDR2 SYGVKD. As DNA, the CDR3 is TGTGCCATCAGTGGACTAGCGGTACCGAACACCGGGGAGCTGTTTTTT. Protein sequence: CAISGLAVPNTGELFF.

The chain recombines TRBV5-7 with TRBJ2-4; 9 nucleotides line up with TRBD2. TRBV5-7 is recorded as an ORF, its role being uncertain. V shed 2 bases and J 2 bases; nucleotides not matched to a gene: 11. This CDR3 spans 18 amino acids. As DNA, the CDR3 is TGTGCCAGCAGCTTCCGGACAGAGCGGGGGGTTACCAAAAACATTCAGTACTTC. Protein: CASSFRTERGVTKNIQYF.